The 32 T cell receptor beta chains below were found in one sample sequenced in a study of T cell responses to AZD1222 COVID-19 vaccine. Measured with immunoSEQ multiplex PCR; TCRdb has only the in-frame clones, and not every one. The top ten clones hold roughly 4% of a sample with more than 50,000 clones, 70% to 90% of them seen once. The starting material was peripheral blood, obtained on day 0 of AZD1222 vaccination. The receptors were sampled from an adult in good health.

This rearrangement joins TRBV19 to TRBJ1-1; D remains unclear. Germline CDR1 reads LNHDA; CDR2 reads SQIVND (reference sequence). The CDR3 covers 13 residues. Trimming cost V 5 bases and J 4 bases, with 11 bases left between them. In nucleotides, the CDR3 is TGTGCCAGTAGTCTCTTCGCCCCCACTGAAGCTTTCTTT. Its protein is CASSLFAPTEAFF. Based on the CDR3 plus reference TRBV19 and TRBJ1-1, the full variable domain is DGGITQSPKYLFRKEGQNVTLSCEQNLNHDAMYWYRQDPGQGLRLIYYSQIVNDFQKGDIAEGYSVSREKKESFPLTVTSAQKNPTAFYLCASSLFAPTEAFFGQGTRLTVV.

The gene calls are TRBV12-3 or TRBV12-4 and TRBJ1-2; D is ambiguous. The V end lost 2 bases, the J end lost 2 bases, and 0 bases lay between the germline ends. The CDR3 has 11 amino acids. CDR3 protein: CASSLNYGYTF. DNA of the CDR3: TGTGCCAGCAGTTTAAACTATGGCTACACCTTC.

In this sample, this clone turned up a few times. This sequence joins TRBV13 and TRBJ2-1; 8 nucleotides agree with TRBD1. The CDR3 extends over 13 amino acids. The V segment lost 5 bases and the J segment 5 bases; nucleotides outside the gene matches: 2. Germline V gene data show CDR1 as PRHDT and CDR2 as FYEKMQ (reference sequence). The DNA for the CDR3 is TGTGCCAGCAGCGGACAGGGTCACAATGAGCAGTTCTTC. This gives the protein CASSGQGHNEQFF.

The chain carries TRBV4-1 and TRBJ2-2; 9 bases are shared with TRBD1. Germline V gene sequence: CDR1 MGHRA, CDR2 YSYEKL. The CDR3 runs to 15 residues. The V segment lost 4 bases and the J segment 5 bases; nucleotides outside the gene matches: 5. CDR3: CASSPYRGHTGELFF. The CDR3 bases are TGCGCCAGCAGCCCCTACAGGGGGCATACCGGGGAGCTGTTTTTT.

The chain has TRBV5-1 and TRBJ2-7; no clear D. Trimming stripped 7 bases from V and 3 bases from J, with 14 bases between. CDR1 is SGHRS, CDR2 YFSETQ, per germline. This CDR3 comprises 13 residues. In DNA form, the CDR3 reads TGCGCCAGCTTGGACCCTCCCAACTACGAGCAGTACTTC. Translating it yields CASLDPPNYEQYF.

Here the CDR3 DNA reads TGTGCCAGCAGCCAAGATATCCGGACTCGGTTCTTC. Its protein is CASSQDIRTRFF. The V call is TRBV14, the J call TRBJ2-1; the D gene is possibly TRBD2 (5 bases). Trimming stripped 0 bases from V and 15 bases from J, with 12 bases between. This CDR3 is built from 12 residues. The germline V gene encodes CDR1 SGHDN and CDR2 FVKESK. Using reference TRBV14 and TRBJ2-1 for the parts outside the CDR3, the full variable domain is EAGVTQFPSHSVIEKGQTVTLRCDPISGHDNLYWYRRVMGKEIKFLLHFVKESKQDESGMPNNRFLAERTGGTYSTLKVQPAELEDSGVYFCASSQDIRTRFFGPGTRLTVL.

Here the CDR3 reads CASSEVPAGGNTEAFF. The CDR3 DNA follows: TGTGCCAGCAGTGAAGTCCCGGCAGGGGGGAACACTGAAGCTTTCTTT. V is TRBV6-1 and J is TRBJ1-1, with TRBD1 identical over 7 bases. V shed 1 base, J shed 1 base, and the junction held 6 bases outside the gene matches. In germline, CDR1 is MNHNS, CDR2 SASEGT. The CDR3 contains 16 residues.

The rearrangement uses TRBV24-1 and TRBJ1-4; a possible D gene is TRBD1 (5 bases). Germline V CDR1 and CDR2: KGHDR, SFDVKD. This CDR3 region has 15 residues. The V and J ends lost 2 bases and 6 bases respectively, with 12 bases between them. The CDR3: CATSDSGLDDEKLFF. For the CDR3, the DNA is TGTGCCACCAGTGATTCAGGGCTAGATGATGAAAAACTGTTTTTT.

The chain couples TRBV7-8 to TRBJ2-1; TRBD2 agrees at 8 bases. Germline loops: CDR1 SGHVS, CDR2 FQNEAQ. With V trimmed by 1 base and J by 10 bases, 12 bases remained unmatched. CDR3 length equals 16 residues. This CDR3 is CASSLVPAGGLREQFF. The CDR3 DNA sequence: TGTGCCAGCAGCTTAGTCCCGGCGGGGGGCCTTCGGGAGCAGTTCTTC.

V gene TRBV5-4 combines with J gene TRBJ2-7; D ambiguous. CDR1 is SGHNT and CDR2 is YYREEE in the germline V gene (reference sequence). CDR3 length: 12 amino acids. Trimming pared 4 bases from V and 5 bases from J, leaving 10 bases between. The CDR3 coding sequence is TGTGCCAGCAGCGGCCTGGGGAACGAGCAGTACTTC. This codes for CASSGLGNEQYF.

The chain combines TRBV5-6 with TRBJ2-7; tentative D call: TRBD1 (6 bases). V lost 0 bases to trimming and J lost 2 bases, with 15 bases between them. The germline V gene has CDR1 SGHDT and CDR2 YYEEEE. This CDR3 comprises 16 residues. The CDR3 protein is CASSLARGGLTYEQYF. The DNA of the CDR3 is TGTGCCAGCAGCTTGGCCAGGGGCGGTTTAACCTACGAGCAGTACTTC.

The CDR3 here is CATSDNGQGAYYEQYF. The CDR3 nucleotides read TGTGCCACCAGTGACAACGGACAGGGGGCATACTACGAGCAGTACTTC. This rearrangement joins TRBV24-1 to TRBJ2-7, with TRBD1 matching over 11 bases. The CDR3 is made up of 16 amino acids. The V gene's germline CDR1 is KGHDR and CDR2 SFDVKD. J was trimmed by 3 bases and V by 4 bases; bases with no gene match: 7.

The chain has TRBV19 and TRBJ1-5, with 7 bases fitting TRBD1. The CDR3 loop spans 15 amino acids. The germline CDR1 and CDR2 sequences are LNHDA and SQIVND (reference sequence). V shed 1 base, J shed 7 bases, and the junction held 7 bases outside the gene matches. CDR3 amino acids: CASSIGQGRGQPQHF. CDR3 bases: TGTGCCAGTAGTATAGGACAGGGAAGGGGGCAGCCCCAGCATTTT.

The chain has TRBV7-2 and TRBJ2-7; 9 nucleotides agree with TRBD1. V shed 3 bases, J shed 2 bases, and the junction held 2 bases outside the gene matches. This CDR3 comprises 14 residues. CDR1 and CDR2 (germline): SGHTA, FQGNSA. CDR3 sequence reads: CASSLGQGAYEQYF. The CDR3 nucleotides read TGTGCCAGCAGCTTGGGACAGGGTGCCTACGAGCAGTACTTC.

This sequence joins TRBV5-4 and TRBJ1-2, with 8 bases lining up with TRBD1. The CDR3 runs to 13 residues. The V segment lost 3 bases and the J segment 4 bases; nucleotides outside the gene matches: 2. Germline V gene sequence: CDR1 SGHNT, CDR2 YYREEE (reference sequence). This CDR3 reads CASSSTGGYGYTF. Here the CDR3 DNA reads TGTGCCAGCAGCTCTACAGGGGGCTATGGCTACACCTTC.

J is TRBJ2-3 and V is TRBV11-2; no definite D call. The germline CDR1 and CDR2 sequences are SGHAT and FQNNGV. V lost 2 bases and J 4 bases, leaving 4 bases between the germline ends. The CDR3 consists of 12 residues. The CDR3 coding sequence is TGTGCCAGCAGCTTAACCCCAGATACGCAGTATTTT. Amino acid sequence: CASSLTPDTQYF.

The chain uses TRBV4-2 and TRBJ2-1; D possibly corresponds to TRBD2 (5 bases). Trimming pared 0 bases from V and 9 bases from J, leaving 6 bases between. The germline gives CDR1 LGHNA, CDR2 YNFKEQ. The CDR3 sequence is 12 residues long. The CDR3 DNA follows: TGTGCCAGCAGCCAAGAGGCGGGTGAGCAGTTCTTC. Its translation is CASSQEAGEQFF.

V usage is TRBV28 and J usage is TRBJ2-6, with no clear D. CDR3 length: 15 residues. Trimming pared 2 bases from V and 2 bases from J, leaving 7 bases between. Germline loops: CDR1 MDHEN, CDR2 SYDVKM. This CDR3 reads CASSLGPTGANVLTF. The DNA of the CDR3 is TGTGCCAGCAGTTTAGGGCCGACTGGGGCCAACGTCCTGACTTTC.

The chain has TRBV6-5 and TRBJ2-4, with TRBD1 matching 8 bases. V dropped 6 bases and J dropped 10; count of bases not matched to a gene: 8. The germline gives CDR1 MNHEY, CDR2 SVGAGI. The CDR3 contains 13 residues. CDR3 residues: CASSPQGVGIQYF. The CDR3 DNA sequence: TGTGCCAGCAGCCCACAGGGGGTCGGGATTCAGTACTTC.

V gene TRBV19 combines with J gene TRBJ2-7, with a possible D match to TRBD1 (7 bases). The ends were cut back, 5 bases at V and 2 bases at J, with 19 bases in the middle. The CDR3 loop spans 16 amino acids. Germline V lookup: CDR1 LNHDA, CDR2 SQIVND (reference sequence). CDR3 nucleotide sequence: TGTGCCAGTAGTGTTACGACAGGGACTTCCCCCTACGAGCAGTACTTC. Translated: CASSVTTGTSPYEQYF.

The chain couples TRBV4-1 to TRBJ1-1; TRBD1 might be the D (6 bases). There are 17 residues in the CDR3. Per germline, CDR1 MGHRA and CDR2 YSYEKL. Trimming left V 1 base short and J 0 bases short, with 15 bases between. The CDR3 protein is CASSQGTGLTMNTEAFF. DNA for the CDR3: TGCGCCAGCAGCCAAGGTACAGGGCTTACGATGAACACTGAAGCTTTCTTT.

The chain couples TRBV6-5 to TRBJ2-3, with 9 bases fitting TRBD1. The germline CDR1 and CDR2 sequences are MNHEY and SVGAGI. The J segment lost 2 bases and the V segment lost 7 bases, leaving 4 bases of the junction unmatched. The CDR3 has 14 residues. CDR3 coding DNA: TGTGCCAGCAAGGGACAGGGAGACACAGATACGCAGTATTTT. The encoded protein is CASKGQGDTDTQYF.

The chain carries TRBV10-2 and TRBJ2-7, with D possibly being TRBD2 (6 bases). V was pared by 11 bases and J by 7 bases, with 18 bases between. The CDR3 is made up of 12 amino acids. The germline V gene encodes CDR1 WSHSY and CDR2 SAAADI. CDR3 in amino acids: CASEGPSAEQYF. In nucleotides, the CDR3 is TGCGCCTCGGAGGGCCCCTCGGCGGAGCAGTACTTC.

The chain links TRBV7-6 to TRBJ1-1, with D perhaps matching TRBD1 (5 bases). The CDR3 has 17 amino acids. Germline CDR1 and CDR2: SGHVS and FNYEAQ. V lost 1 base to trimming and J lost 0 bases, with 15 bases between them. The CDR3 DNA sequence: TGTGCCAGCAGCTTAGGGGGGGTGTATACCCTGAACACTGAAGCTTTCTTT. This sequence encodes CASSLGGVYTLNTEAFF.

The V and J genes are TRBV5-5 and TRBJ1-2, with D possibly matching TRBD1 (6 bases). The CDR3 has 14 residues. Trimming removed 3 bases from V and 8 bases from J, with 17 bases in between. Germline lookup yields CDR1 SGHKS and CDR2 YYEKEE (reference sequence). The CDR3 is CASSSTRGAGGYTF. The CDR3 coding sequence is TGTGCCAGCAGCTCAACCCGGGGGGCTGGGGGCTACACCTTC.

The gene calls are TRBV24-1 and TRBJ1-2; possibly TRBD1 for D (5 bases). Germline V lookup: CDR1 KGHDR, CDR2 SFDVKD. V lost 3 bases, J lost 4 bases, and 5 bases lay in between. The CDR3 loop spans 12 amino acids. The CDR3 protein is CATSDQGYGYTF. The CDR3 coding sequence is TGTGCCACCAGTGATCAGGGCTATGGCTACACCTTC.

The chain employs TRBV7-9 and TRBJ2-1, with 11 bases matching TRBD2. The CDR3 totals 14 residues. Germline V gene data show CDR1 as SEHNR and CDR2 as FQNEAQ (reference sequence). Trimming at V came to 5 bases and at J to 8 bases, leaving 5 bases not matched to a gene. CDR3 in DNA: TGTGCCAGCAGCCCGGGACTAGCGGTCGATGAGCAGTTCTTC. Translated, it gives CASSPGLAVDEQFF.

The rearrangement joins TRBV11-2 to TRBJ2-7; 7 nucleotides agree with TRBD1. Germline-derived CDR1 and CDR2 are SGHAT and FQNNGV. The CDR3 loop spans 15 amino acids. With 5 bases clipped from V and 0 bases from J, the junction kept 7 bases outside the gene matches. The CDR3: CASSPAGGHSYEQYF. The CDR3, as DNA: TGTGCCAGCAGCCCCGCAGGGGGACACTCCTACGAGCAGTACTTC.

V usage is TRBV5-4 and J usage is TRBJ2-2; 8 positions agree with TRBD1. The CDR3 loop spans 16 amino acids. Germline values: CDR1 SGHNT, CDR2 YYREEE (reference sequence). V was clipped by 4 bases and J by 6 bases; unmatched bases: 11. The CDR3 bases are TGTGCCAGCAGCGCGCCCCGGACAGGGATGGCCGGGGAGCTGTTTTTT. This gives the protein CASSAPRTGMAGELFF.

The rearrangement uses TRBV10-3 and TRBJ2-5; D is perhaps TRBD2 (6 bases). V lost 6 bases, J lost 1 base, and 9 bases lay in between. CDR1 and CDR2 from the germline V gene are ENHRY and SYGVKD. This CDR3 is built from 13 residues. The CDR3 coding sequence is TGTGCCATCAGGAACGGGGGCCAAGAGACCCAGTACTTC. Encoded protein: CAIRNGGQETQYF.

The gene calls are TRBV18 and TRBJ2-7; D is ambiguous. The CDR3 loop spans 12 amino acids. The V end lost 2 bases, the J end lost 5 bases, and 7 bases lay between the germline ends. From germline, CDR1 is KGHSH and CDR2 LQKENI. CDR3 in DNA: TGTGCCAGCTCACCAAGGCGCGACGAGCAGTACTTC. This gives the protein CASSPRRDEQYF.

The V call is TRBV23-1, the J call TRBJ1-2, with D unresolved. TRBV23-1 is an open reading frame whose function is uncertain. The ends were cut back, 3 bases at V and 0 bases at J, with 23 bases in the middle. The CDR3 has 19 amino acids. CDR3 amino acids: CASSHWQRIEAEPNYGYTF. CDR3 DNA sequence: TGCGCCAGCAGTCACTGGCAGAGAATTGAAGCCGAACCTAACTATGGCTACACCTTC.